The source of this T cell receptor (beta chain) is a study of blood T cell repertoires in COVID-19. Sequencing was performed with immunoSEQ multiplex PCR; in TCRdb, only in-frame clones are kept and a portion is missing. The sample lists approximately 340,000 clones; about four fifths were seen once. The trim removed 2 bases at V and 3 bases at J, leaving 5 bases unmatched. Germline CDR1 SGHRS, CDR2 YFSETQ. The CDR3 consists of 15 residues. The clonotype comes from a man under 40 with active or convalescent COVID-19. Sequences were obtained from peripheral blood. V and J are TRBV5-1 and TRBJ2-7, with TRBD1 matching over 10 bases. The CDR3 region has the DNA TGCGCCAGCAGCTTTCTCCGGGACAGGGGCTACGAGCAGTACTTC. It yields the protein CASSFLRDRGYEQYF.